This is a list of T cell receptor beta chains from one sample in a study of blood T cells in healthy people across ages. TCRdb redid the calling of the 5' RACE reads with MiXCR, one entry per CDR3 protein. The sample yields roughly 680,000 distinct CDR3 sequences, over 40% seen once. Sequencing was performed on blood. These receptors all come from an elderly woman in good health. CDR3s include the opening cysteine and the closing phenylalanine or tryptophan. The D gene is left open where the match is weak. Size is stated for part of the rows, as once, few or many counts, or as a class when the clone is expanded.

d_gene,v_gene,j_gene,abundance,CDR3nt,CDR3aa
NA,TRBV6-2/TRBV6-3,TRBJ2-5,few,TGTGCCAGCAAATTATACGATGAGCAGTACTTC,CASKLYDEQYF
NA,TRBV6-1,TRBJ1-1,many,TGTGCCAGCAGTGACAGATATAAGGGACGCACTGAAGCTTTCTTT,CASSDRYKGRTEAFF
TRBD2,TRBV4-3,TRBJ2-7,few,TGCGCCAGCAGCCAAGATTTGAGCGGGAGCTCCTACGAGCAGTACTTC,CASSQDLSGSSYEQYF
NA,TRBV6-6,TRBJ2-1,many,TGTGCCAGCAGTTACGACCGGGGGTTCCACAATGAGCAGTTCTTC,CASSYDRGFHNEQFF
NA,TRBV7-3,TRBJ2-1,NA,TGTGCCAGCAGCTTAATGGCCGGGAGACGATACAATGAGCAGTTCTTC,CASSLMAGRRYNEQFF
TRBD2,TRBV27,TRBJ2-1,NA,TGTGCCAGCAGTTTTCGGTCCCTTAAGAGCGGGAGGAACTATGAGCAGTTCTTC,CASSFRSLKSGRNYEQFF
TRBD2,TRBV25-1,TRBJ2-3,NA,TGTGCCAGCAGTGAGGGACTAGCGGAGAGCACAGATATGCAGTATTTT,CASSEGLAESTDMQYF
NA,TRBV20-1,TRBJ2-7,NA,TGCAGTGCCACATGGACAGGGAGGGGCTCCTACAATGAGCAGTACTTC,CSATWTGRGSYNEQYF
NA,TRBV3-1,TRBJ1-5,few,TGTGCCAGCAGCCAAGCTACATACCAGCCCCAGCATTTT,CASSQATYQPQHF
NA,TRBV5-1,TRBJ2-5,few,TGCGCCAGCAACCTTGCGGGCATCCAAGAGACCCAGTACTTC,CASNLAGIQETQYF
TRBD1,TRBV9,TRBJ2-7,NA,TGTGCCAGCGGGACAGGGCGGGACGAGCAGTACTTC,CASGTGRDEQYF
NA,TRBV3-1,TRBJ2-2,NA,TGTGCCAGCAGCCAAGCCTACTCCGGGGAGCTGTTTTTT,CASSQAYSGELFF
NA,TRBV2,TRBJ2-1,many,TGTGCCAGCAGCCAACATCCAGCAATCTCGGATGAGCAGTTCTTC,CASSQHPAISDEQFF
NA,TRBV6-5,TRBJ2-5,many,TGTGCCAGCAGTCGACAGGTTGCGGGCCAAGAGACCCAGTACTTC,CASSRQVAGQETQYF
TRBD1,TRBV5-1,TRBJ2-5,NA,TGCGCCAGCAACGGGACAGAACAAGAGACCCAGTACTTC,CASNGTEQETQYF
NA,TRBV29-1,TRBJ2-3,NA,TGCAGCGGACTAGACGCCACAGATACGCAGTATTTT,CSGLDATDTQYF
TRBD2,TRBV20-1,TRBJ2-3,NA,TGCAGTGCAGAGAGTAGCGGGGGCCTTGTAGATACGCAGTATTTT,CSAESSGGLVDTQYF
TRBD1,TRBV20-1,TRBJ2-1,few,TGCAGTGCTCCTGGGGACAGGGGAAATGAGCAGTTCTTC,CSAPGDRGNEQFF
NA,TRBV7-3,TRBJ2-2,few,TGTGCCAGCAGCTCCCAGGAGATCCGGCAACCCGGGGAGCTGTTTTTT,CASSSQEIRQPGELFF
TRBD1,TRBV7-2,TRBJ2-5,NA,TGTGCCAGCAGCCCCCGGGACAGACGCACTTTTCAAGAGACCCAGTACTTC,CASSPRDRRTFQETQYF
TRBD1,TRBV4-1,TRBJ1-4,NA,TGCGCCAGCAGCCAACAGGGGGAGAAGGAAAAACTGTTTTTT,CASSQQGEKEKLFF
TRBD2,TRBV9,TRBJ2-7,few,TGTGCCAGCACTCCGCGGGAGTCTGGAGGCGAGCAGTACTTC,CASTPRESGGEQYF
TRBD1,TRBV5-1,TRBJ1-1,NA,TGCGCCAGCAGCCCGGTTGGACAGGGGCCTGAAGCTTTCTTT,CASSPVGQGPEAFF
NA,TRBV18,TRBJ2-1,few,TGTGCCAGCTCACCACCGGCCCACTCCCTCTCCTACAATGAGCAGTTCTTC,CASSPPAHSLSYNEQFF
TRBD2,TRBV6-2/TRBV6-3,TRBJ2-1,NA,TGTGCCAGCAGTTACACCCAATCGTGGGGACTAGCGGGAGCCACGAGCTCCTACAATGAGCAGTTCTTC,CASSYTQSWGLAGATSSYNEQFF
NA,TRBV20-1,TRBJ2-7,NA,TGCAGTGCTAGAGATGAGGCGCGAACCTACGAGCAGTACTTC,CSARDEARTYEQYF
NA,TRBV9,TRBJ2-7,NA,TGTGCCAGCAGCCCGGCAGGGGACTCCTACGAGCAGTACTTC,CASSPAGDSYEQYF
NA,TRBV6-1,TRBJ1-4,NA,TGTGCCAGCAGTGGGACGGGTGTGGCTAATGAAAAACTGTTTTTT,CASSGTGVANEKLFF
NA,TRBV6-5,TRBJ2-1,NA,TGTGCCAGCAGATTGACTGGGCCTTACAATGAGCAGTTCTTC,CASRLTGPYNEQFF
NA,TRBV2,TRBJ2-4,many,TGTGCCAGCAGTGAAGCGCTTCCAGGGGAAGACAAAAACATTCAGTACTTC,CASSEALPGEDKNIQYF
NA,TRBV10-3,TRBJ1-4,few,TGTGCCAACTCTCAGGTGGAAAATGAAAAACTGTTTTTT,CANSQVENEKLFF
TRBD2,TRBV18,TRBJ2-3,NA,TGTGCCAGCTCACCAGGACTAGCGCCAAACACAGATACGCAGTATTTT,CASSPGLAPNTDTQYF
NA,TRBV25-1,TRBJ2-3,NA,TGTGCCAGCAGTCTAGGACGAGGGAGGTTTACAGATACGCAGTATTTT,CASSLGRGRFTDTQYF
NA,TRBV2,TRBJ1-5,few,TGTGCCAGCAGCCCGGACGGGGTCAATCAGCCCCAGCATTTT,CASSPDGVNQPQHF
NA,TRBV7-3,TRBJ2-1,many,TGTGCCAGCAGCTTTCGGTCCGGGAGTTCCTACAATGAGCAGTTCTTC,CASSFRSGSSYNEQFF
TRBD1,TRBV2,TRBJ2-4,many,TGTGCCAGCAAATCTGGGACAGGGGACGAAAACATTCAGTACTTC,CASKSGTGDENIQYF
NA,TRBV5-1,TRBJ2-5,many,TGCGCCAGCAGCTTGGCAGGTTTACTAGAAGAGACCCAGTACTTC,CASSLAGLLEETQYF
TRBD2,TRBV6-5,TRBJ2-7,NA,TGTGCCAGCAGTTTAGCGGGAGAATACTACGAGCAGTACTTC,CASSLAGEYYEQYF
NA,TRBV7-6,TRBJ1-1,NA,TGTGCCAGCAGTTCATTCACACAGGGTGCTGAAGCTTTCTTT,CASSSFTQGAEAFF
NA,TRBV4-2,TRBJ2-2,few,TGTGCCAGCAGCCAAGAAGAGCGGAACACCGGGGAGCTGTTTTTT,CASSQEERNTGELFF
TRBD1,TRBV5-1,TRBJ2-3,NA,TGCGCCAGCAGCAGAGGGACAGGGGGCTCGTCTAGCACAGATACGCAGTATTTT,CASSRGTGGSSSTDTQYF
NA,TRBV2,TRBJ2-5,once,TGTGCCAGCAGTGAATTGGGACAGACCCAGTACTTC,CASSELGQTQYF
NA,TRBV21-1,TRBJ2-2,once,TGTGCCAGCAGCAGCATACGCGGGGTGTTAACCGGGGAGCTGTTTTTT,CASSSIRGVLTGELFF
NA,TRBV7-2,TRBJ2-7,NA,TGTGCCAGCAGCTCCGCCTCGACACTTGTCTCCTACGAGCAGTACTTC,CASSSASTLVSYEQYF
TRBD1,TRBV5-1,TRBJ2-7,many,TGCGCCAGCAGCTTAGTAGGAGACAGGGGATCCGAGCAGTACTTC,CASSLVGDRGSEQYF
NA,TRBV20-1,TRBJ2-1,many,TGCAGTGCTAGGGAGTCCCTCGGTAATGAGCAGTTCTTC,CSARESLGNEQFF
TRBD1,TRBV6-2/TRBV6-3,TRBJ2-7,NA,TGTGCCAGCAGTTCAGGACAGGGGTCAATCTACGAGCAGTACTTC,CASSSGQGSIYEQYF
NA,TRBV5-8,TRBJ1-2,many,TGTGCCAGCACGCCTGGGGGGGGTATTGGCTATGGCTACACCTTC,CASTPGGGIGYGYTF
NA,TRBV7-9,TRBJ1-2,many,TGTGCCAGCAGCTTAGCTCAAAGCTACACCTTC,CASSLAQSYTF
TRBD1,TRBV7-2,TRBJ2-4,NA,TGTGCCAGCAGCCCCGGGGACAGAAACATTCAGTACTTC,CASSPGDRNIQYF
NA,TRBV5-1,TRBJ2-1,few,TGCGCCAGCAGCTTGGGTGGGACCACCAGAGCGCAGTTCTTC,CASSLGGTTRAQFF
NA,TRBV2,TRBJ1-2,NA,TGTGCCAGCAGTGTCGAAGTTAACTATGGCTACACCTTC,CASSVEVNYGYTF
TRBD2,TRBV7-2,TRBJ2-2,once,TGTGCCAGCAGCCGGCTAGCGGGAGCCGGGGAGCCGTTTTTT,CASSRLAGAGEPFF
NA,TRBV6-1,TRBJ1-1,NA,TGTGCCAGCAGTGCCTTCTTTGAAGCTTTCTTT,CASSAFFEAFF
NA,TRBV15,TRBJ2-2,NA,TGTGCCACCAGCAATTCCTGGGGCAGACACACCGGGGAGCTGTTTTTT,CATSNSWGRHTGELFF